This T cell receptor beta chain was retrieved from a study of blood T cell repertoires in COVID-19. Study-wide background: From the United States, Italy and Spain came samples of acute and convalescent COVID-19. T cells, B-cell-depleted T cells, or PBMCs provided the cDNA or gDNA that served as material.

Per the original data handling: Using reference gene primer amplification, nucleated cell counts were estimated. Clones were read by immunoSEQ multiplex PCR, and TCRdb kept only the in-frame ones, dropping some. For V, J and clone size, that table is used; D and trimming come from the DNA. In the table there are some 80,000 clones, about four fifths of which are singletons. Germline loops: CDR1 KGHDR, CDR2 SFDVKD. CDR3 length equals 16 residues. J was trimmed by 8 bases and V by 4 bases; bases with no gene match: 10. The sample was peripheral blood. The TCR was taken from a woman older than 75 with active or convalescent COVID-19. The chain is built from TRBV24-1 and TRBJ2-3, with 11 nucleotides matching TRBD2. The CDR3 nucleotides are TGTGCCACCAGTGACCCGAGTCTAGCGGGGGGAAGTACGCAGTATTTT. Its translation is CATSDPSLAGGSTQYF.